This T cell receptor beta chain emerged from a study of Ad26.COV2.S vaccination and SARS-CoV-2 variants. Background on the study: Ad26.COV2.S given intramuscularly, once or twice 56 days apart.

Whole-study results and caveats: Total T cell responses may have been underestimated by the TCR breadth and depth analyses. Substantial breadth in spike-specific CD8+ and CD4+ T cell responses was reportedly seen after vaccination.

Treatment indicated: about 20 received Ad26.COV2.S at low or high dose, single or two shots; roughly 5 received placebo; per-sample allocation not given. Day 63 following the first vaccine or placebo injection was when the samples were taken. Worth noting for this clone: The antigen is not known.

Assay used: immunoSEQ multiplex PCR; TCRdb lists only in-frame clones, some missing. The sample has about 350,000 clones, about 88% seen once; the top ten hold less than 4%. Germline V gene data show CDR1 as SGHTA and CDR2 as FQGNSA. The CDR3 spans 15 residues. The germline V and J ends were trimmed by 5 bases and 7 bases, with 19 bases remaining between them. The TCR comes from a person between 18 and 60 years old who received the Ad26.COV2.S COVID-19 vaccine or a placebo. V usage is TRBV7-2 and J usage is TRBJ2-3; no clear D gene. This sample comprised peripheral blood, obtained in a trial of Ad26.COV2.S vaccine versus placebo. The CDR3 reads CASSPLLFGRNTQYF. In DNA form, the CDR3 reads TGTGCCAGCAGCCCGCTTCTCTTTGGGCGCAATACGCAGTATTTT.